This is a list of T cell receptor beta chains from one sample in a study of response to subunit inactivated influenza vaccine. TCRdb re-called the RT-PCR reads with MiXCR, one entry per CDR3 protein. The sample lists under 950,000 distinct CDR3 sequences, roughly 20% occurring once. Sequencing was performed on PBMCs from blood, taken roughly 5 days after vaccination. The receptor set was obtained from a man between 50 and 59 years old who received an inactivated influenza vaccine. Both conserved end residues are part of each CDR3.

>9|TRBV29-1|TRBJ1-2
CSVGDGYTF
>18|TRBV6-1|TRBJ2-5
CASSTERDRGLGRETQYF
>11|TRBV29-1|TRBJ1-4
CSVFQNEKLFF
>13|TRBV12-3/TRBV12-4|TRBJ1-6
CASRQGDNSPLHF
>15|TRBV20-1|TRBJ1-4
CSARDLGQDNEKLFF
>13|TRBV3-1|TRBJ2-2
CASSQGPSGELFF
>13|TRBV5-1|TRBJ1-1
CASRHTVNTEAFF
>15|TRBV10-3|TRBJ2-1
CAISEWDSGDNEQFF
>13|TRBV12-3/TRBV12-4|TRBJ2-7
CASRRDTAYEQYF
>14|TRBV6-8|TRBJ1-2
CASSKDRGVYGYTF
>16|TRBV24-1|TRBJ2-3
CATSDLLSGAGDTQYF
>16|TRBV5-6|TRBJ2-1
CASRRLPGGSNNEQFF
>15|TRBV5-6|TRBJ2-1
CASSLVGTVYNEQFF
>13|TRBV3-1|TRBJ2-1
CASSQYILDEQFF
>17|TRBV6-1|TRBJ2-3
CASSRIRAVTSTDTQYF
>16|TRBV7-8|TRBJ2-7
CASSSTLSDRVHEQYF
>15|TRBV15|TRBJ2-5
CATSRERGPVETQYF
>16|TRBV4-2|TRBJ2-5
CASSRVPAGVFETQYF
>14|TRBV18|TRBJ2-7
CASSQGQGGSEQYF
>17|TRBV24-1|TRBJ2-2
CATSDSIQGAFGGELFF
>14|TRBV12-3/TRBV12-4|TRBJ1-2
CASSRLRTGYGYTF
>13|TRBV7-2|TRBJ2-5
CASSFGMVETQYF
>13|TRBV20-1|TRBJ1-5
CSALGQFNQPQHF